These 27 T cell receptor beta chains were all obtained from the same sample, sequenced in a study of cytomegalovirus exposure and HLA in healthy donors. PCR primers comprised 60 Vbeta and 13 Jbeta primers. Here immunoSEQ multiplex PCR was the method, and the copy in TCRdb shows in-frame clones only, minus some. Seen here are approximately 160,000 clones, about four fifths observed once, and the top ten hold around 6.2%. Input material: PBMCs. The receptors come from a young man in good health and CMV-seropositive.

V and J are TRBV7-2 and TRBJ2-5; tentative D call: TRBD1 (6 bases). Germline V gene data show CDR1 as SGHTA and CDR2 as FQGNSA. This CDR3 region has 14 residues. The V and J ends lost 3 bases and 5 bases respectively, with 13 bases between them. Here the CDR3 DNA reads TGTGCCAGCAGCTTTGGGGGCCTTGGGGAGACCCAGTACTTC. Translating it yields CASSFGGLGETQYF.

This CDR3 is CASSLQRTPLHF. In nucleotides, the CDR3 is TGTGCCAGCAGTTTACAGCGAACGCCCCTCCACTTT. The V call is TRBV28, the J call TRBJ1-6; D unresolved. V lost 2 bases to trimming and J lost 13 bases, with 9 bases between them. This CDR3 region has 12 residues. Looked up from germline, CDR1 is MDHEN and CDR2 is SYDVKM. Drawing the rest from reference TRBV28 and TRBJ1-6, the complete variable domain is DVKVTQSSRYLVKRTGEKVFLECVQDMDHENMFWYRQDPGLGLRLIYFSYDVKMKEKGDIPEGYSVSREKKERFSLILESASTNQTSMYLCASSLQRTPLHFGNGTRLTVT.

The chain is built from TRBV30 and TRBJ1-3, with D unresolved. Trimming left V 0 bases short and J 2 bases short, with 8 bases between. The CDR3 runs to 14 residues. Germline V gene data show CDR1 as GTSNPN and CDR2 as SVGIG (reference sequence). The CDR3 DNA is TGTGCCTGGAGTGTGGCCGGGGCTGGAAACACCATATATTTT. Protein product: CAWSVAGAGNTIYF.

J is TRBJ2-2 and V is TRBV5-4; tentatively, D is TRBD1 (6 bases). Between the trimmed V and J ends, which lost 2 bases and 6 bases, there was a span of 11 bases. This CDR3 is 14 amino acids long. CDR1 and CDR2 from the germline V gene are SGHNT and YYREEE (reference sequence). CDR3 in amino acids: CASSFRAGAGELFF. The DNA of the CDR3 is TGTGCCAGCAGCTTTCGGGCAGGGGCCGGGGAGCTGTTTTTT.

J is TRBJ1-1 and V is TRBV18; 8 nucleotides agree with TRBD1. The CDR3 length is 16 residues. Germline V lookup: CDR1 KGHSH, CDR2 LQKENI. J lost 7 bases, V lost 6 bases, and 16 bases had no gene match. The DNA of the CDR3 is TGTGCCAGCTCTCCAACCGGGGGACAGGCGGAAATTGAAGCTTTCTTT. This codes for CASSPTGGQAEIEAFF. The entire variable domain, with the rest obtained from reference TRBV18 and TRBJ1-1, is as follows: NAGVMQNPRHLVRRRGQEARLRCSPMKGHSHVYWYRQLPEEGLKFMVYLQKENIIDESGMPKERFSAEFPKEGPSILRIQQVVRGDSAAYFCASSPTGGQAEIEAFFGQGTRLTVV.

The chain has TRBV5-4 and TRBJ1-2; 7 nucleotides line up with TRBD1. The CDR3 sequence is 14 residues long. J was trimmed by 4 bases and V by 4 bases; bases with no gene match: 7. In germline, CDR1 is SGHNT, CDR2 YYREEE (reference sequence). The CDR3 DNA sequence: TGTGCCAGCAGCGCGGACAGGATCTCCTATGGCTACACCTTC. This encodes CASSADRISYGYTF.

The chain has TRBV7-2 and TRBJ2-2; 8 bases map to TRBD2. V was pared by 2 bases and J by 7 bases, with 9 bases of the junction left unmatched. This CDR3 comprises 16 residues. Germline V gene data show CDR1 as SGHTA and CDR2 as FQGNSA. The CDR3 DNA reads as TGTGCCAGCAGCTTATGGACTAGCCGAACCGGCGGGGAGCTGTTTTTT. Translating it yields CASSLWTSRTGGELFF.

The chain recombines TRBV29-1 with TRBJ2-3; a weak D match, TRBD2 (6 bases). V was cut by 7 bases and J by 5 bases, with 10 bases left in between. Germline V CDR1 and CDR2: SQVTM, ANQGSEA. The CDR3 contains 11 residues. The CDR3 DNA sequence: TGCAGCGCGGGGGTAGGAGATACGCAGTATTTT. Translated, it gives CSAGVGDTQYF.

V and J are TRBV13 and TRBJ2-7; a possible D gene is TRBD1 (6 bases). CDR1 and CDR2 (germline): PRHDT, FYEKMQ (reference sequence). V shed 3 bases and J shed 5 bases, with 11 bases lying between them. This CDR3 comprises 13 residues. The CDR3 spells CASSFTGNHEQYF. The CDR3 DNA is TGTGCCAGCAGCTTTACAGGGAACCACGAGCAGTACTTC.

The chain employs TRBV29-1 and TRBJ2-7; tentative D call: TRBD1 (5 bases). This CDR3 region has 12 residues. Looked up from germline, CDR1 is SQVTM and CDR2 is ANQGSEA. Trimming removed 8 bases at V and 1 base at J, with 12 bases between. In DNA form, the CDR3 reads TGCAGCTCACTAACAGGTTCCTACGAGCAGTACTTC. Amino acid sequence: CSSLTGSYEQYF.

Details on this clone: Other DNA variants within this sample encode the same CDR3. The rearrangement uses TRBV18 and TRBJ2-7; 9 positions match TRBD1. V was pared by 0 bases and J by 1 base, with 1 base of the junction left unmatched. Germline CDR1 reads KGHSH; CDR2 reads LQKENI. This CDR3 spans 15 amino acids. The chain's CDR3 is CASSPPGTGSYEQYF. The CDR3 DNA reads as TGTGCCAGCTCACCACCTGGGACAGGGTCCTACGAGCAGTACTTC.

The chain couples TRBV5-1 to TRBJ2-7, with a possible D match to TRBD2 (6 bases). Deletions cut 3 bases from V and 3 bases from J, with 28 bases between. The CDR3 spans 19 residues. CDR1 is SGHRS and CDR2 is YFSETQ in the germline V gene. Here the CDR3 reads CASSYRDPLYSGVNYEQYF. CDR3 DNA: TGCGCCAGCAGCTATCGGGACCCACTTTATAGCGGTGTTAACTACGAGCAGTACTTC.

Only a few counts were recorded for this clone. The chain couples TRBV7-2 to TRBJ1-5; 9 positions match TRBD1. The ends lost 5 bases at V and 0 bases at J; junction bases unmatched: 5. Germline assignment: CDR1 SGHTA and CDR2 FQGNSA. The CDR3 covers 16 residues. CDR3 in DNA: TGTGCCAGCAGCCGTACAGGGGGCTATAGCAATCAGCCCCAGCATTTT. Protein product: CASSRTGGYSNQPQHF.

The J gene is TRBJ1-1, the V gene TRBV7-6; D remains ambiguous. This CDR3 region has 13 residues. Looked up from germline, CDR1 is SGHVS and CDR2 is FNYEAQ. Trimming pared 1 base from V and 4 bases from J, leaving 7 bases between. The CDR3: CASSLGAITEAFF. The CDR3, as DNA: TGTGCCAGCAGCTTAGGTGCTATCACTGAAGCTTTCTTT. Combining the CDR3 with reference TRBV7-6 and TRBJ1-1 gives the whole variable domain GAGVSQSPRYKVTKRGQDVALRCDPISGHVSLYWYRQALGQGPEFLTYFNYEAQQDKSGLPNDRFSAERPEGSISTLTIQRTEQRDSAMYRCASSLGAITEAFFGQGTRLTVV.

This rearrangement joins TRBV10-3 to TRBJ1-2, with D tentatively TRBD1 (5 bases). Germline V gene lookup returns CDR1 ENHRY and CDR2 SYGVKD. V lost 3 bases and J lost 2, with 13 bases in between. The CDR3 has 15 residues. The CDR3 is CAISEDSVQNYGYTF. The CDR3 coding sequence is TGTGCCATCAGTGAAGACAGCGTACAAAACTATGGCTACACCTTC.

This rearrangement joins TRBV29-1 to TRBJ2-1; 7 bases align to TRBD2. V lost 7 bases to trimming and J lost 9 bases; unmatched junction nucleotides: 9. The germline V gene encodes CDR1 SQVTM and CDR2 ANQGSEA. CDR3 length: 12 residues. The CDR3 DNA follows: TGCAGCGGGGGGGGAGCGGGATTTGAGCAGTTCTTC. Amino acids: CSGGGAGFEQFF.

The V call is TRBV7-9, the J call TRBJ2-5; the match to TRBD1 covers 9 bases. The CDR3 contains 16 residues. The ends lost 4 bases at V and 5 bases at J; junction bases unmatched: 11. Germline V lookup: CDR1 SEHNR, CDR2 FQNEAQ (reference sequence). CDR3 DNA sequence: TGTGCCAGCAGCTCAAAACCAATCACAGGGGGCGAGACCCAGTACTTC. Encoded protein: CASSSKPITGGETQYF.

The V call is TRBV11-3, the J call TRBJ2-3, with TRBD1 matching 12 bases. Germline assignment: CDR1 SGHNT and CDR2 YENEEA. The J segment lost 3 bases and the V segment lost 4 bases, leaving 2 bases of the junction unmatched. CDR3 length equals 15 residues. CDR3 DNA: TGTGCCAGCAGCTCGGGACAGGGGGCGACAGATACGCAGTATTTT. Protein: CASSSGQGATDTQYF. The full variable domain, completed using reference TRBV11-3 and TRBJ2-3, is EAGVVQSPRYKIIEKKQPVAFWCNPISGHNTLYWYLQNLGQGPELLIRYENEEAVDDSQLPKDRFSAERLKGVDSTLKIQPAELGDSAVYLCASSSGQGATDTQYFGPGTRLTVL.

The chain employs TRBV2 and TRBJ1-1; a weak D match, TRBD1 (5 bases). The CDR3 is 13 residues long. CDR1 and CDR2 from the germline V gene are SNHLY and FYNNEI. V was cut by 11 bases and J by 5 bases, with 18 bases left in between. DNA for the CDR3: TGTGCCGCTGGGGAGGGGCCCACGACTGAAGCTTTCTTT. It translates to CAAGEGPTTEAFF.

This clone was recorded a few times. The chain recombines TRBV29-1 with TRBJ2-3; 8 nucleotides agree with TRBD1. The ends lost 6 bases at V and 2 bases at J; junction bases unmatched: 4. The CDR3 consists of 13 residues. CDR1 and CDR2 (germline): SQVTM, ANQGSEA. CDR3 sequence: CSVVTGDTDTQYF. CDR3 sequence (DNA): TGCAGCGTCGTGACAGGGGACACAGATACGCAGTATTTT.

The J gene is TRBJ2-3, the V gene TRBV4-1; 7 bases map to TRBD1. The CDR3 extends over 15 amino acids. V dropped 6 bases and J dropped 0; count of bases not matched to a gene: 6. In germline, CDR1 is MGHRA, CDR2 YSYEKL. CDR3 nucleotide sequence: TGCGCCAGCAGAGACAGGGTAACTAGCACAGATACGCAGTATTTT. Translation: CASRDRVTSTDTQYF.

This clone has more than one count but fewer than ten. The CDR3 DNA reads as TGTGCCAGCAGTACACGACAGGGTTTAAATGAAAAACTGTTTTTT. Translation gives CASSTRQGLNEKLFF. The chain couples TRBV28 to TRBJ1-4; 7 nucleotides match TRBD1. Germline CDR1 MDHEN, CDR2 SYDVKM. CDR3 size: 15 residues. The V segment lost 5 bases and the J segment 5 bases; nucleotides outside the gene matches: 8.

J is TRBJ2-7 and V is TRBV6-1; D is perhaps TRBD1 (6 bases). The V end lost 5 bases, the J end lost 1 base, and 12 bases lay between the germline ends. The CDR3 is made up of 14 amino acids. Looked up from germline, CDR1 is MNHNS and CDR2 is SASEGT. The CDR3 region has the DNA TGTGCCAGCAGTCAGAGGGGACATTCCTACGAGCAGTACTTC. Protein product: CASSQRGHSYEQYF.

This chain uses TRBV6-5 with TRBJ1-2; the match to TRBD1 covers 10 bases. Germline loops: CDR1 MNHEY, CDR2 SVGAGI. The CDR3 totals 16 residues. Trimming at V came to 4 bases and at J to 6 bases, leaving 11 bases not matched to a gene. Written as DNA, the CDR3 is TGTGCCAGCAGTTGCTCGTTTGGGGACAGGGGTAATGGCTACACCTTC. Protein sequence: CASSCSFGDRGNGYTF.

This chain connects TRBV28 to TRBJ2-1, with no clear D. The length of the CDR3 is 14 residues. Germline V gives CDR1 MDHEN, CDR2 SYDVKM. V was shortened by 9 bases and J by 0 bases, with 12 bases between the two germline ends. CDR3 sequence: CASIRGSSYNEQFF. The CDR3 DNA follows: TGTGCCAGTATTCGCGGTAGCTCCTACAATGAGCAGTTCTTC.

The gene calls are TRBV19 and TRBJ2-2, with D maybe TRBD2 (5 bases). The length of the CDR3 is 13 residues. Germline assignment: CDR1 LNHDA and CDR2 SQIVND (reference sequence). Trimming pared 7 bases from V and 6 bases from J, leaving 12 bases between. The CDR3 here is CASMQPGAGELFF. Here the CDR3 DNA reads TGTGCCAGTATGCAGCCCGGGGCCGGGGAGCTGTTTTTT.

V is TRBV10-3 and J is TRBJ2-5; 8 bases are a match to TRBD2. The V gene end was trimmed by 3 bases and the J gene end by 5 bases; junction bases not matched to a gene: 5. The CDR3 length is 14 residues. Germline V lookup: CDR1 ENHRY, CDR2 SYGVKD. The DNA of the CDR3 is TGTGCCATCAGTGACGGGAGGGCCGGGGAGACCCAGTACTTC. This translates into CAISDGRAGETQYF.